This T cell receptor beta chain was documented in a study of T cells after somatic rescue of genetic block (TCRdb year 2020). With regard to the full study: The study assessed how robust, over the long term, a T-cell system was when the system had developed through somatic rescue of a genetic block in T-cell development.

Notes on this clone: Its cognate antigen has yet to be identified. Per-nucleotide qualities are absent, and no much larger clonotype sits a single base away.

Sequences MNHEY (CDR1) and SVGAGI (CDR2) are obtained from the germline V gene. V has 6 bases trimmed and J has 8 bases trimmed; junction bases matching no gene number 9. Taken from cysteine to phenylalanine, the CDR3 has 13 residues. Just the 39-base CDR3 DNA is kept, in frame starting at base 1. Library construction relied on the immunoSEQ multiplex PCR assay. TCRdb took this table from immuneACCESS and kept in-frame rearrangements with V and J called. Such tables lack part of the clones; where checked against another copy, unresolved V genes explain under half of the gap, and the rest is unexplained. This sample holds 88,000 or so clones; about 87% were observed only once. The top ten clones comprise more than 1.5% of the sample.

The sequence came from a woman in her late teens or twenties. Sequencing was carried out using peripheral blood mononuclear cells (PBMCs). This chain joins TRBV6-5 to TRBJ1-2; TRBD1 lines up with 7 middle nucleotides. The nucleotide sequence is TGTGCCAGCAGCCAGGGACAGCGGCGGGGCTACACCTTC. This sequence encodes CASSQGQRRGYTF.